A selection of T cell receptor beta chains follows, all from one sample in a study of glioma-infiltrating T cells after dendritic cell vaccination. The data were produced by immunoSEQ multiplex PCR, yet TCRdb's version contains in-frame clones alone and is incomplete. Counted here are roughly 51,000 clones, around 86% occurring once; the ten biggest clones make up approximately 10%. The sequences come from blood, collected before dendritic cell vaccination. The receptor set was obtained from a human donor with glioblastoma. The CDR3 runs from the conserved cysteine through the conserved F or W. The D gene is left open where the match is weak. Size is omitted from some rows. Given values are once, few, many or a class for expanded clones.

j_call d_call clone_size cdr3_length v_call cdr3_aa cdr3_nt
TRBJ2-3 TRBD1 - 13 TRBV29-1 CSEGTGFADTQYF TGCAGCGAAGGGACAGGGTTCGCAGATACGCAGTATTTT
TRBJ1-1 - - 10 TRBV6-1 CASSIREAFF TGTGCCAGCAGTATCCGTGAAGCTTTCTTT
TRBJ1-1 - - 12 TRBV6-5 CASSRVKTEAFF TGTGCCAGCAGTCGGGTGAAAACTGAAGCTTTCTTT
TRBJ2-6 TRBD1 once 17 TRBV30 CAWGDRVPPSGANVLTF TGTGCCTGGGGTGACAGGGTCCCTCCGTCTGGGGCCAACGTCCTGACTTTC
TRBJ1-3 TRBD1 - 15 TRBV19 CASRAGQSSGNTIYF TGTGCCAGTAGGGCGGGACAGAGCTCTGGAAACACCATATATTTT
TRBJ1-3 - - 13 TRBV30 CAWSYGARNTIYF TGTGCCTGGAGTTATGGGGCACGAAACACCATATATTTT
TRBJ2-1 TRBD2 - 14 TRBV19 CASNYGLAGNEQFF TGTGCCAGTAATTACGGACTAGCAGGCAATGAGCAGTTCTTC
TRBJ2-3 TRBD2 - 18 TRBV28 CASSLRSGRGRSTDTQYF TGTGCCAGCAGTCTCCGAAGCGGGAGGGGGCGTAGCACAGATACGCAGTATTTT
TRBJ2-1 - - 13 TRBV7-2 CASSLGGGREKFF TGTGCCAGCAGCTTAGGGGGAGGCCGGGAGAAGTTCTTC
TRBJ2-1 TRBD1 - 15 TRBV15 CATSRVGTGMNEQFF TGTGCCACCAGCAGAGTAGGGACAGGGATGAATGAGCAGTTCTTC
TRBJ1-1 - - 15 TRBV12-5 CASGLVQTMNTEAFF TGTGCTAGTGGTTTGGTACAGACCATGAACACTGAAGCTTTCTTT
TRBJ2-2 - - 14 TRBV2 CASKWQGPTGELFF TGTGCCAGCAAATGGCAGGGCCCCACCGGGGAGCTGTTTTTT
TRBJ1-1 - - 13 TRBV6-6 CASSQGDVAEAFF TGTGCCAGCTCGCAAGGGGATGTCGCTGAAGCTTTCTTT
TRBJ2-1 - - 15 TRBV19 CASSVQGHLYNEQFF TGTGCCAGTAGTGTTCAGGGGCACCTTTACAATGAGCAGTTCTTC
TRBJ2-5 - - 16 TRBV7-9 CASSLSAWGVQETQYF TGTGCCAGCAGCTTATCGGCCTGGGGGGTCCAAGAGACCCAGTACTTC
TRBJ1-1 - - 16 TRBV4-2 CASSSILAGEFTEAFF TGTGCCAGCAGCTCCATCCTCGCAGGGGAATTCACTGAAGCTTTCTTT
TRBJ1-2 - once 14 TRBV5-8 CASRNRQALYGYTF TGTGCCAGCAGGAATCGACAGGCGCTCTATGGCTACACCTTC
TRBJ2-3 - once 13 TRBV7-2 CASSPDSTGTQYF TGTGCCAGCAGCCCCGACAGCACAGGTACGCAGTATTTT
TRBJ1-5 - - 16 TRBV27 CASSFEGSGRNQPQHF TGTGCCAGCAGTTTCGAGGGGAGCGGGCGCAATCAGCCCCAGCATTTT
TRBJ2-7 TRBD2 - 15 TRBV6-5 CASSRLAGAGYEQYF TGTGCCAGCAGTCGACTAGCGGGGGCCGGCTACGAGCAGTACTTC
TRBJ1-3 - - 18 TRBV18 CASSPIGVGLLSGNTIYF TGTGCCAGCTCACCAATAGGCGTAGGACTGCTCTCTGGAAACACCATATATTTT
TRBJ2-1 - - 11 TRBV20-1 CSANLNNEQFF TGCAGTGCTAATCTAAACAATGAGCAGTTCTTC
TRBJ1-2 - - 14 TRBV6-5 CASSALAQGRGNTF TGTGCCAGCAGTGCGTTGGCCCAGGGGCGGGGGAACACCTTC
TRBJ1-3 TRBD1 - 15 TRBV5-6 CASSPDLTGGNTIYF TGTGCCAGCAGCCCGGACCTGACAGGGGGAAACACCATATATTTT
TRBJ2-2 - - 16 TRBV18 CASSPRAVENTGELFF TGTGCCAGCTCACCACGGGCAGTAGAGAACACCGGGGAGCTGTTTTTT
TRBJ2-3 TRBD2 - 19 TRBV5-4 CASSYTGTSGGRVRDTQYF TGTGCCAGCAGCTATACCGGGACTAGCGGGGGGAGGGTTCGAGATACGCAGTATTTT
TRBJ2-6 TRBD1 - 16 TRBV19 CASSNRGSGGANVLTF TGTGCCAGTAGTAACAGGGGGTCGGGGGGGGCCAACGTCCTGACTTTC
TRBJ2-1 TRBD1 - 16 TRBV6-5 CASSYSLGTGVDEQFF TGTGCCAGCAGTTACTCGCTCGGGACAGGGGTGGATGAGCAGTTCTTC
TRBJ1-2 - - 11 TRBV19 CASSLGGGYTF TGTGCCAGTAGTCTGGGGGGTGGCTACACCTTC
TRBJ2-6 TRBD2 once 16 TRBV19 CASKEGRASGANVLTF TGTGCCAGTAAAGAGGGGAGGGCGTCCGGGGCCAACGTCCTGACTTTC
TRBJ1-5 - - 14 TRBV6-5 CASTVGPNNQPQHF TGTGCCAGCACCGTGGGCCCCAACAATCAGCCCCAGCATTTT
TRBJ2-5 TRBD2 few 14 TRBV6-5 CASSPKTSGETQYF TGTGCCAGCAGTCCGAAGACTAGCGGCGAGACCCAGTACTTC
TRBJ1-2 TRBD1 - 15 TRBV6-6 CASSTTGAGNYGYTF TGTGCCAGCAGTACTACAGGGGCTGGCAACTATGGCTACACCTTC
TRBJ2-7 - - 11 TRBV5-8 CASSFVHEQYF TGTGCCAGCAGCTTCGTCCACGAGCAGTACTTC
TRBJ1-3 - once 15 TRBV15 CATSRDSHSGNTIYF TGTGCCACCAGCAGGGACTCCCACTCTGGAAACACCATATATTTT
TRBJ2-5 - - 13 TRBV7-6 CASSSRAQETQYF TGTGCCAGCAGCTCGCGAGCCCAAGAGACCCAGTACTTC
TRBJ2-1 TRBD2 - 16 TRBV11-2 CASSFPGGGGYNEQFF TGTGCCAGCAGCTTCCCGGGCGGCGGGGGCTACAATGAGCAGTTCTTC
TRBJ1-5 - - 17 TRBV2 CASSEEGGRRSNQPQHF TGTGCCAGCAGTGAGGAAGGAGGGAGACGTTCCAATCAGCCCCAGCATTTT
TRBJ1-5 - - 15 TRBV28 CASNTRGGAAQPQHF TGTGCCAGCAACACCCGAGGGGGGGCTGCTCAGCCCCAGCATTTT
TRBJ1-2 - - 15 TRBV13 CASSLGRRGRYGYTF TGTGCCAGCAGCTTAGGAAGGAGGGGACGGTATGGCTACACCTTC
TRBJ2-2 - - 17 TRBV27 CASSLSVQGEGTGELFF TGTGCCAGCAGTTTATCAGTACAGGGCGAGGGCACCGGGGAGCTGTTTTTT
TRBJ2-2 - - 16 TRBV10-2 CASSEVGHPNTGELFF TGCGCCAGCAGTGAGGTTGGACATCCTAACACCGGGGAGCTGTTTTTT
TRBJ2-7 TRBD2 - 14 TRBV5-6 CASSVSGPSYEQYF TGTGCCAGCAGCGTTAGCGGGCCCTCCTACGAGCAGTACTTC
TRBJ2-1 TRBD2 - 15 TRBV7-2 CASSLLAGKYNEQFF TGTGCCAGCAGCTTACTAGCGGGGAAATACAATGAGCAGTTCTTC
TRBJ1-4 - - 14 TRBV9 CASSVSGAGEKLFF TGTGCCAGCAGCGTTAGTGGGGCTGGGGAAAAACTGTTTTTT
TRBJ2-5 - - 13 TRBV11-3 CASKRREQETQYF TGTGCCAGCAAACGTCGGGAGCAAGAGACCCAGTACTTC
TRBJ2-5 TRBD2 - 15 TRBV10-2 CASSTSGIGRETQYF TGCGCCAGCAGTACTAGCGGGATAGGTAGAGAGACCCAGTACTTC
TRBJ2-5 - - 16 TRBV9 CASSSGAIGRRETQYF TGTGCCAGCAGCTCTGGGGCTATTGGGAGGCGGGAGACCCAGTACTTC
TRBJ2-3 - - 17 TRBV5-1 CASSSRWGVTSTDTQYF TGCGCCAGCAGCTCCCGCTGGGGGGTTACCTCCACAGATACGCAGTATTTT
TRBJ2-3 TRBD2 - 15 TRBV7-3 CASSLDGRDGDTQYF TGTGCCAGCAGCTTAGACGGGAGGGATGGAGATACGCAGTATTTT
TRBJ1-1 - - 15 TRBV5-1 CASSLVVGTNTEAFF TGCGCCAGCAGCTTGGTCGTGGGCACGAACACTGAAGCTTTCTTT
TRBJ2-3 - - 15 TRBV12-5 CASGLRGDSTDTQYF TGTGCTAGTGGGCTCAGGGGGGATAGCACAGATACGCAGTATTTT
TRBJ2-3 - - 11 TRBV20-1 CSALQADTQYF TGCAGTGCCCTCCAGGCAGATACGCAGTATTTT
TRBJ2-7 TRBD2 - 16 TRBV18 CASSPPAGGPGFEQYF TGTGCCAGCTCACCACCAGCGGGGGGCCCGGGGTTCGAGCAGTACTTC